This record concerns one TCR beta chain sequence. The sample belongs to a study of blood T cell repertoires in COVID-19. On the study more broadly: Sample material is recorded as cDNA or gDNA derived from T cells, B-cell-depleted T cells, or PBMCs.

Using immunoSEQ multiplex PCR, the repertoire was profiled, and TCRdb retains in-frame clones only, with some absent. This table holds 80,000 to 100,000 clones, over 90% found once. The CDR3 contains 19 residues. V was pared by 3 bases and J by 10 bases, with 18 bases of the junction left unmatched. Germline-derived CDR1 and CDR2 are MGHRA and YSYEKL. The TCR sequence derives from a human donor with active COVID-19. The donor label of this sample is uncertain. The sample taken for sequencing was peripheral blood. The chain recombines TRBV4-1 with TRBJ1-6; TRBD1 matches 10 bases. The CDR3, as DNA: TGCGCCAGCAGCCAGCTTACCGGGTCCGGGACAGGGGTTTGGTCACCCCTCCACTTT. This translates into CASSQLTGSGTGVWSPLHF.